This paragraph covers one T cell receptor beta chain sequence. Repertoires were generated with immunoSEQ multiplex PCR, while TCRdb's copy carries only in-frame clones and drops some. The sample records about 99,000 clones, about 96% being singletons. This CDR3 has 16 residues. Germline CDR1 is MNHEY and CDR2 is SMNVEV (reference sequence). With V trimmed by 2 bases and J by 7 bases, 12 bases remained unmatched. This sample was included in a study of OX40 agonist ivuxolimab in advanced cancers. No patient had autoimmune disease or received systemic immunosuppression. The sample in question was CD4+ or CD8+ T cells sorted from blood, obtained in a trial of the OX40 agonist ivuxolimab. The clonotype originates from an adult with an advanced solid tumor such as melanoma, head and neck, liver or kidney cancer. The chain employs TRBV27 and TRBJ2-7; TRBD1 matches 9 bases. The CDR3 loop reads CASSLPGQGPSGEQYF. The CDR3 DNA sequence: TGTGCCAGCAGTTTACCCGGACAGGGGCCATCGGGAGAGCAGTACTTC.